Below are 13 T cell receptor beta chains sequenced from a single sample in a study of shared clonotypes between healthy human individuals. Clones were read by immunoSEQ multiplex PCR, and TCRdb kept only the in-frame ones, dropping some. In the table there are 1.5 million to 2.5 million clones, less than 95% of which are singletons. Naive CD8 cells lacked CD45RO and underwent positive selection for CCR7, leaving out terminally differentiated effector memory CD45RA+ cells. Material: naive CD8+ T cells sorted from blood. These receptors were collected from a man in his late teens or twenties in good health.

This chain uses TRBV5-1 with TRBJ1-2, with 9 bases that match TRBD1. CDR3 length equals 15 residues. Germline lookup yields CDR1 SGHRS and CDR2 YFSETQ. V shed 5 bases, J shed 1 base, and the junction held 6 bases outside the gene matches. Here the CDR3 DNA reads TGCGCCAGCAGTGAGGGACAGGGTCTTAACTATGGCTACACCTTC. It yields the protein CASSEGQGLNYGYTF.

This chain uses TRBV5-1 with TRBJ2-7; weak D call: TRBD1 (6 bases). Germline V gives CDR1 SGHRS, CDR2 YFSETQ. V lost 5 bases, J lost 4 bases, and 16 bases lay in between. This CDR3 is 14 amino acids long. DNA of the CDR3: TGCGCCAGCAGGGACAGCGCAACCGGGTACGAGCAGTACTTC. It codes for CASRDSATGYEQYF.

V and J are TRBV2 and TRBJ1-2; 9 nucleotides agree with TRBD1. The CDR3 has 14 amino acids. Germline trimming cut 2 bases from V and 7 bases from J; bases unmatched to any gene: 5. In germline, CDR1 is SNHLY, CDR2 FYNNEI. The DNA for the CDR3 is TGTGCCAGCAGTGAACCCGGGACAGGGATTGGCTACACCTTC. Translation gives CASSEPGTGIGYTF.

The genes are TRBV7-9 and TRBJ1-4, with D tentatively TRBD1 (6 bases). The CDR3 contains 13 residues. CDR1 and CDR2 from the germline V gene are SEHNR and FQNEAQ (reference sequence). The ends were cut back, 10 bases at V and 2 bases at J, with 11 bases in the middle. CDR3 protein: CATTGLTNEKLFF. The CDR3 nucleotides are TGTGCCACCACAGGGCTCACTAATGAAAAACTGTTTTTT.

To note about this clone: Other DNA sequences in the sample encode the same CDR3. The rearrangement links TRBV6-5 to TRBJ2-7; D possibly matches TRBD1 or TRBD2 (5 bases each). The CDR3 runs to 12 residues. The V gene's germline CDR1 is MNHEY and CDR2 SVGAGI. The V gene lost 2 bases and the J gene lost 7 bases, with 9 bases spanning the gap. The CDR3 loop reads CASSYGGAEQYF. The CDR3 DNA follows: TGTGCCAGCAGTTACGGGGGAGCGGAGCAGTACTTC.

V usage is TRBV13 and J usage is TRBJ2-7, with 9 positions matching TRBD1. The trim removed 5 bases at V and 4 bases at J, leaving 9 bases unmatched. Germline CDR1 reads PRHDT; CDR2 reads FYEKMQ (reference sequence). The CDR3 sequence is 15 residues long. CDR3: CASSPEGTGIYEQYF. DNA for the CDR3: TGTGCCAGCAGCCCAGAAGGGACAGGGATTTACGAGCAGTACTTC.

This chain uses TRBV6-5 with TRBJ2-5; 9 bases agree with TRBD2. This CDR3 contains 15 residues. V dropped 3 bases and J dropped 5; count of bases not matched to a gene: 7. CDR1 and CDR2 (germline): MNHEY, SVGAGI. The CDR3 protein is CASSYGGGAAETQYF. The CDR3 DNA is TGTGCCAGCAGTTATGGCGGGGGGGCCGCGGAGACCCAGTACTTC.

The chain recombines TRBV7-9 with TRBJ1-2; no clear D. Germline CDR1 and CDR2: SEHNR and FQNEAQ (reference sequence). Trimming left V 1 base short and J 1 base short, with 13 bases between. This CDR3 spans 16 amino acids. The CDR3 nucleotides are TGTGCCAGCAGCTTAGTGTTTGGGGAAGATAACTATGGCTACACCTTC. As protein: CASSLVFGEDNYGYTF.

This sequence joins TRBV4-1 and TRBJ1-4, with D unclear. This CDR3 has 14 amino acids. Trimming left V 6 bases short and J 7 bases short, with 15 bases between. The germline V gene has CDR1 MGHRA and CDR2 YSYEKL. The CDR3 nucleotides read TGCGCCAGCAGTCCCTGGGATCGGAGTGAAAAACTGTTTTTT. Its translation: CASSPWDRSEKLFF.

This clone was detected only once. This CDR3 is also generated by other DNA sequences in the sample. The chain links TRBV6-5 to TRBJ1-2; D is uncertain. Trimming took off 2 bases at V and 7 bases at J, with 2 bases between the two ends. The CDR3 consists of 10 residues. The germline V gene encodes CDR1 MNHEY and CDR2 SVGAGI. The CDR3 coding sequence is TGTGCCAGCAGTTACGGTGGCTACACCTTC. This translates into CASSYGGYTF.

CDR3 nucleotide sequence: TGTGCCAGCAGTAAGGGTCTTTTCACCCAAGAGACCCAGTACTTC. Its protein is CASSKGLFTQETQYF. The rearrangement links TRBV27 to TRBJ2-5; D remains ambiguous. This CDR3 comprises 15 residues. Germline V gene sequence: CDR1 MNHEY, CDR2 SMNVEV (reference sequence). V dropped 5 bases and J dropped 1 base, with 14 bases sitting between them.

As concerns this clone: This sample also contains other DNA sequences that code for the same CDR3. The rearrangement uses TRBV7-9 and TRBJ2-3; D perhaps matches TRBD2 (5 bases). In germline, CDR1 is SEHNR, CDR2 FQNEAQ (reference sequence). CDR3 length equals 12 residues. V dropped 5 bases and J dropped 4 bases, with 7 bases sitting between them. The CDR3 nucleotides read TGTGCCAGCAGCCCGGGGTCAGATACGCAGTATTTT. Translated: CASSPGSDTQYF.

This chain joins TRBV5-1 and TRBJ2-1; 10 nucleotides match TRBD2. This CDR3 has 14 amino acids. Germline V CDR1 and CDR2: SGHRS, YFSETQ. V shed 2 bases and J 8 bases; nucleotides not matched to a gene: 4. CDR3 in DNA: TGCGCCAGCAGCTTAGCTAGCGGGAGCTATGAGCAGTTCTTC. Its translation: CASSLASGSYEQFF.